What follows are 13 T cell receptor beta chains derived from one specimen sequenced in a study of shared clonotypes between healthy human individuals. Sequenced by immunoSEQ multiplex PCR; TCRdb stores in-frame clones only, minus some. The sample comprises 2 million to 2.5 million clones, approximately 94% of which are singletons, and approximately 0.13% rests with the top ten. The specimen was naive CD4+ T cells sorted from blood. The subset here: CD45RA+ positively selected. These receptors all come from a man younger than 35 in good health.

The V and J genes are TRBV18 and TRBJ2-7; D call uncertain. The CDR3 contains 14 residues. Trimming took off 0 bases at V and 3 bases at J, with 9 bases between the two ends. Germline values: CDR1 KGHSH, CDR2 LQKENI. Here the CDR3 DNA reads TGTGCCAGCTCACCACCCGCACATGACTACGAGCAGTACTTC. This encodes CASSPPAHDYEQYF.

The chain uses TRBV7-2 and TRBJ1-3; D ambiguous. There are 15 residues in the CDR3. Germline CDR1 reads SGHTA; CDR2 reads FQGNSA. V lost 3 bases and J lost 0, with 9 bases in between. The CDR3 spells CASSLWVDSGNTIYF. The CDR3 nucleotides read TGTGCCAGCAGCTTGTGGGTCGACTCTGGAAACACCATATATTTT. Full variable domain (outside the CDR3, taken from reference TRBV7-2 and TRBJ1-3): GAGVSQSPSNKVTEKGKDVELRCDPISGHTALYWYRQSLGQGLEFLIYFQGNSAPDKSGLPSDRFSAERTGGSVSTLTIQRTQQEDSAVYLCASSLWVDSGNTIYFGEGSWLTVV.

Concerning this clone: The sample holds other DNA sequences that translate to the same CDR3. The gene calls are TRBV9 and TRBJ2-2; the D is unclear. The V end lost 4 bases, the J end lost 2 bases, and 9 bases lay between the germline ends. The CDR3 totals 14 residues. Germline V gene data show CDR1 as SGDLS and CDR2 as YYNGEE. Written as DNA, the CDR3 is TGTGCCAGCAGCCCCCGGACCAACACCGGGGAGCTGTTTTTT. Protein: CASSPRTNTGELFF.

The chain joins TRBV6-4 to TRBJ1-5; no clear D. V was trimmed by 2 bases and J by 1 base, leaving 9 bases between them. The germline CDR1 and CDR2 sequences are MRHNA and SNTAGT. The CDR3 is 15 amino acids. The CDR3 loop reads CASSDPPPSNQPQHF. The CDR3, as DNA: TGTGCCAGCAGTGACCCTCCCCCAAGCAATCAGCCCCAGCATTTT.

The chain has TRBV6-1 and TRBJ2-7; 10 bases are shared with TRBD1. This CDR3 region has 14 residues. Germline CDR1 MNHNS, CDR2 SASEGT. Losses at the gene ends were 4 bases for V and 5 bases for J; bases not matched to a gene: 5. The CDR3 region is CASSGTGGNDEQYF. CDR3 nucleotides: TGTGCCAGCAGTGGGACAGGGGGAAACGACGAGCAGTACTTC.

The V call is TRBV27, the J call TRBJ2-1; TRBD2 is a possible D gene (6 bases). The CDR3 consists of 14 residues. V lost 6 bases and J lost 5, with 14 bases in between. Germline V gene sequence: CDR1 MNHEY, CDR2 SMNVEV (reference sequence). CDR3 sequence reads: CASSLERVNNEQFF. The CDR3 bases are TGTGCCAGCAGCCTAGAGCGGGTCAACAATGAGCAGTTCTTC.

The chain has TRBV7-2 and TRBJ2-7; D is possibly TRBD2 (6 bases). CDR1 is SGHTA and CDR2 is FQGNSA in the germline V gene. The V gene lost 1 base and the J gene lost 0 bases, with 13 bases spanning the gap. CDR3 size: 16 residues. CDR3 nucleotides: TGTGCCAGCAGCTTAGTTCCGGTAGCGGTCTCCTACGAGCAGTACTTC. The encoded protein is CASSLVPVAVSYEQYF.

The V and J genes are TRBV5-1 and TRBJ2-2, with D unclear. Trimming pared 0 bases from V and 7 bases from J, leaving 7 bases between. Germline lookup yields CDR1 SGHRS and CDR2 YFSETQ. The CDR3 consists of 13 residues. CDR3 loop: CASSLGQIGELFF. The DNA for the CDR3 is TGCGCCAGCAGCTTGGGGCAGATCGGGGAGCTGTTTTTT.

This clone was seen just once. The V and J genes are TRBV21-1 and TRBJ2-7; TRBD1, the table's D call, lacks a check against the DNA. TRBV21-1 is termed a pseudogene. This CDR3 is 17 amino acids long. For the CDR3, the DNA is TGTGCCAGCAGCAAGTTGGTGAGGGGACAGGGGGCGAGCGAGCAGTACTTC. Protein: CASSKLVRGQGASEQYF.

V is TRBV7-9 and J is TRBJ1-6; 9 bases fit TRBD1. The CDR3 loop spans 14 amino acids. The V gene's germline CDR1 is SEHNR and CDR2 FQNEAQ (reference sequence). V lost 6 bases and J lost 6; bases outside the gene matches: 3. In nucleotides, the CDR3 is TGTGCCAGCAGTTCGACAGGGGGTAATTCACCCCTCCACTTT. Translation: CASSSTGGNSPLHF.

CDR3 residues: CASKLTGPSSYEQYF. CDR3 DNA sequence: TGTGCCAGCAAGCTCACTGGGCCGAGCTCCTACGAGCAGTACTTC. V gene TRBV2 combines with J gene TRBJ2-7, with unresolved D. The V end was cut by 7 bases, the J end by 0 bases, with 16 bases between. From germline, CDR1 is SNHLY and CDR2 FYNNEI. This CDR3 has 15 residues. Full variable domain (outside the CDR3, taken from reference TRBV2 and TRBJ2-7): EPEVTQTPSHQVTQMGQEVILRCVPISNHLYFYWYRQILGQKVEFLVSFYNNEISEKSEIFDDQFSVERPDGSNFTLKIRSTKLEDSAMYFCASKLTGPSSYEQYFGPGTRLTVT.

The chain links TRBV11-2 to TRBJ1-6, with unresolved D. V lost 2 bases and J 7 bases, leaving 9 bases between the germline ends. The CDR3 has 14 residues. Germline lookup yields CDR1 SGHAT and CDR2 FQNNGV. The CDR3 region has the DNA TGTGCCAGCAGCTTATCACAAGAGAATTCACCCCTCCACTTT. This gives the protein CASSLSQENSPLHF.

The rearrangement links TRBV5-1 to TRBJ2-1; 7 bases agree with TRBD1. Germline lookup yields CDR1 SGHRS and CDR2 YFSETQ. V was pared by 4 bases and J by 10 bases, with 8 bases of the junction left unmatched. The CDR3 spans 13 residues. CDR3 protein: CASSQRGRGEQFF. DNA of the CDR3: TGCGCCAGCAGCCAAAGGGGGCGAGGGGAGCAGTTCTTC.